The 2 T cell receptor beta chains below were found in one sample sequenced in a study of human T cells and chemical hapten exposure. TCRdb ran MiXCR on the RACE reads and lists one entry per CDR3 protein. In the table there are 69,000 or so distinct CDR3 sequences, under 13% of which are singletons. The time point denotes: patch test 2, 6 weeks after DPC sensitization. The treatment is: therapeutic diphenylcyclopropenone sensitization with weekly scalp DPC. Sample: whole blood, taken in connection with sensitization to the hapten diphenylcyclopropenone (DPC). Source of these receptors: a woman in her forties or fifties with alopecia areata. Some clones in this sample may be carry-over from other donors' samples.

This clonotype was observed many times. The chain couples TRBV11-2 to TRBJ2-3; tentative D call: TRBD1 (6 bases). Germline V gene lookup returns CDR1 SGHAT and CDR2 FQNNGV. The CDR3 has 14 residues. The ends were cut back, 5 bases at V and 2 bases at J, with 11 bases in the middle. The CDR3 is CASSQGGTTDTQYF. CDR3 in DNA: TGTGCCAGCAGCCAAGGGGGAACCACAGATACGCAGTATTTT.

The CDR3 loop is CASSFSGHPSQETQYF. The CDR3 DNA reads as TGTGCCAGCAGCTTTAGCGGGCACCCGTCACAAGAGACCCAGTACTTC. The V and J genes are TRBV7-9 and TRBJ2-5; 7 bases agree with TRBD2. This CDR3 region has 16 residues. J gave up 2 bases and V 3 bases, and 9 bases lay outside the gene matches. CDR1 and CDR2 from the germline V gene are SEHNR and FQNEAQ (reference sequence).